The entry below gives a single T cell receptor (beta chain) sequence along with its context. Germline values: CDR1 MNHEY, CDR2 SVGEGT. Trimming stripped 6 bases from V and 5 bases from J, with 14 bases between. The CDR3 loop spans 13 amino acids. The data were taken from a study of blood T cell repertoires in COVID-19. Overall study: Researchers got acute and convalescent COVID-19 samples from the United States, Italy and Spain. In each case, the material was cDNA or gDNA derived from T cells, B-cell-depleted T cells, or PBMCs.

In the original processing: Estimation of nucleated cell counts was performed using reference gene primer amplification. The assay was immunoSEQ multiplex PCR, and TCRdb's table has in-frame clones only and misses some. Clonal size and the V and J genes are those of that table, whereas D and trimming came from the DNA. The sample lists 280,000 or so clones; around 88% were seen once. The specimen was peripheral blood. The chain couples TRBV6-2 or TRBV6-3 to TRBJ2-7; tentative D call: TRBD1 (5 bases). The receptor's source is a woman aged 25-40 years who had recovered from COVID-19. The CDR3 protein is CASRPRTPNEQYF. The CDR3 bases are TGTGCCAGCAGACCTCGGACACCCAACGAGCAGTACTTC.